These T cell receptor beta chains were read from a single sample in a study of T cell responses to AZD1222 COVID-19 vaccine. Measured with immunoSEQ multiplex PCR; TCRdb has only the in-frame clones, and not every one. The profile shows 100,000 to 150,000 clones, 80% to 95% of them singletons. The source was peripheral blood, collected 28 days after the second AZD1222 dose. Source of these receptors: an adult who received the AZD1222 COVID-19 vaccine. The CDR3 runs from the conserved cysteine through the conserved F or W. The order of the fields is V gene, D gene, J gene, clone size, CDR3 DNA, CDR3 protein. The D gene is left open where the match is weak. Clone size, where shown, is once, few, many, or a class for clones that have expanded.

>TRBV5-6|TRBD1|TRBJ2-7|NA
TGTGCCAGCAGCTTGCCCGGGACAGAGTCTGTCTACGAGCAGTACTTC
CASSLPGTESVYEQYF
>TRBV28|NA|TRBJ1-5|NA
TGTGCCAGCAGTTCCCCTATGGGTAGCAATCAGCCCCAGCATTTT
CASSSPMGSNQPQHF
>TRBV6-2/TRBV6-3|NA|TRBJ2-2|NA
TGTGCCAGCAGTTACTCCATCTCTGGGGGCTCCGGGGAGCTGTTTTTT
CASSYSISGGSGELFF
>TRBV19|TRBD2|TRBJ2-3|NA
TGTGCCAGTAGCCGGGGGGGAGGGCTTGGAGATACGCAGTATTTT
CASSRGGGLGDTQYF
>TRBV30|TRBD1|TRBJ2-7|NA
TGTGCCTGGGACCCCGGGCAGGGGGTTAGGGACGAGCAGTACTTC
CAWDPGQGVRDEQYF
>TRBV6-4|NA|TRBJ1-5|NA
TGTGCCAGCAGTGACGACTCCGGGCTCACGGGGTGGAGCAATCAGCCCCAGCATTTT
CASSDDSGLTGWSNQPQHF
>TRBV9|NA|TRBJ1-3|once
TGTGCCAGCAGCGCCTCCGGCGGAAACACCATATATTTT
CASSASGGNTIYF
>TRBV11-2|NA|TRBJ2-2|NA
TGTGCCAGCAGCCCAGCAGCCGGGAGTGTGACCGGGGAGCTGTTTTTT
CASSPAAGSVTGELFF
>TRBV27|NA|TRBJ2-3|NA
TGTGCCAGCAGGAGGGGCAGTAGCACAGATACGCAGTATTTT
CASRRGSSTDTQYF
>TRBV10-3|NA|TRBJ2-3|NA
TGTGCCATCAGTGTGGATAGCACAGATACGCAGTATTTT
CAISVDSTDTQYF
>TRBV9|NA|TRBJ2-5|NA
TGTGCCAGCACCCGTAACGGGGGCATCCAAGAGACCCAGTACTTC
CASTRNGGIQETQYF
>TRBV3-1/TRBV3-2|NA|TRBJ2-1|NA
TGTGCCAGCAGCCAAGACAGGCGAAATGAGCAGTTCTTC
CASSQDRRNEQFF
>TRBV9|NA|TRBJ1-4|few
TGTGCCAGCAGCGTAGCTGGGGGAGGTAATGAAAAACTGTTTTTT
CASSVAGGGNEKLFF
>TRBV2|NA|TRBJ1-5|NA
TGTGCCAGCAAGGGCAGGGATCAGCCCCAGCATTTT
CASKGRDQPQHF
>TRBV6-5|NA|TRBJ1-3|once
TGTGCCTGTGGGAACTCTGGAAACACCATATATTTT
CACGNSGNTIYF
>TRBV5-5|NA|TRBJ1-2|NA
TGTGCCAGCAGCCCCGGGGGGGCGTACTATGGCTACACCTTC
CASSPGGAYYGYTF
>TRBV7-9|NA|TRBJ1-4|NA
TGTGCCAGCAGCCTTACGACAGACATTGAAAAACTGTTTTTT
CASSLTTDIEKLFF
>TRBV2|TRBD1|TRBJ2-3|NA
TGTGCCAGCAGCTCAGGACAGGACAGCACAGATACGCAGTATTTT
CASSSGQDSTDTQYF
>TRBV6-1|NA|TRBJ2-7|NA
TGTGCCAGCAGTGAAATATTGGGGACCGAGCAGTACTTC
CASSEILGTEQYF
>TRBV7-9|NA|TRBJ2-1|NA
TGTGCCAGCAGCTTATTGGGGGCCGGTGAGCAGTTCTTC
CASSLLGAGEQFF
>TRBV5-4|NA|TRBJ1-1|NA
TGTGCCAGCAGCTTGGGGGGAAGGAGGGACACTGAAGCTTTCTTT
CASSLGGRRDTEAFF
>TRBV7-3|TRBD1|TRBJ1-2|NA
TGTGCCAGACCCAACATCGGAACGACAGGGACTGGCTACACCTTC
CARPNIGTTGTGYTF
>TRBV20-1|NA|TRBJ2-1|NA
TGCAGTGCTAGTTTGGGTCAGAATGAGCAGTTCTTC
CSASLGQNEQFF
>TRBV4-2|NA|TRBJ1-2|NA
TGTGCCAGCAGCCAATTACTTCGGACGGACCACTATGGCTACACCTTC
CASSQLLRTDHYGYTF
>TRBV5-1|NA|TRBJ1-4|NA
TGCGCCAGCACCCCAGGGGCAACTAATGAAAAACTGTTTTTT
CASTPGATNEKLFF
>TRBV4-2|NA|TRBJ1-1|NA
TGTGCCAGCAGCCCCAGTTCGAGGAGAGAATACACTGAAGCTTTCTTT
CASSPSSRREYTEAFF
>TRBV9|NA|TRBJ1-6|NA
TGTGCCAGCAGCGTAAGTTCCGGACGTTACGCTTTATCACCCCTCCACTTT
CASSVSSGRYALSPLHF
>TRBV14|NA|TRBJ2-7|NA
TGTGCCAGCAGCCTACCCAGGGGGGCTACGTACGAGCAGTACTTC
CASSLPRGATYEQYF
>TRBV24-1|TRBD1|TRBJ2-2|NA
TGTGCCACCAGACGGACAGGGAGTACCGGGGAGCTGTTTTTT
CATRRTGSTGELFF
>TRBV4-2|NA|TRBJ2-5|NA
TGTGCCAGCAGCCAAGATCTGCTAGGGGAGACCCAGTACTTC
CASSQDLLGETQYF
>TRBV12-3/TRBV12-4|NA|TRBJ2-1|NA
TGTGCCAGCAGCCCAGGGGGGTACAATGAGCAGTTCTTC
CASSPGGYNEQFF
>TRBV4-3|NA|TRBJ1-2|NA
TGCGCCAGCAGCCAAGATCTCGCCGCTAACTATGGCTACACCTTC
CASSQDLAANYGYTF
>TRBV27|TRBD2|TRBJ2-3|NA
TGTGCCAGCAGTACATCCGGGACTAGCGGGAGAACAGATACGCAGTATTTT
CASSTSGTSGRTDTQYF
>TRBV19|NA|TRBJ2-2|few
TGTGCCAGTAGTATCCTAAACACCGGGGAGCTGTTTTTT
CASSILNTGELFF
>TRBV11-3|NA|TRBJ2-5|NA
TGTGCCAGCAGCTTAGGGCAGCCTTCCCAAGAGACCCAGTACTTC
CASSLGQPSQETQYF
>TRBV5-1|TRBD1|TRBJ1-4|few
TGCGCCAGCAGCCCGGACAGGGTAGAAAAACTGTTTTTT
CASSPDRVEKLFF
>TRBV7-3|NA|TRBJ2-5|once
TGTGCCAGCAGCCCGAGGGATGGGTGGGGAGAGACCCAGTACTTC
CASSPRDGWGETQYF
>TRBV6-2/TRBV6-3|NA|TRBJ1-5|NA
TGTGCCAGCAGTTACGGGGGGAGATCCTCTAGCAATCAGCCCCAGCATTTT
CASSYGGRSSSNQPQHF
>TRBV18|NA|TRBJ2-6|NA
TGTGCCAGCTCACCAACTTACAGCTCTGGGGCCAACGTCCTGACTTTC
CASSPTYSSGANVLTF
>TRBV12-3/TRBV12-4|TRBD1|TRBJ1-1|NA
TGTGCCAGCAGGGGGACAGTAAACACTGAAGCTTTCTTT
CASRGTVNTEAFF
>TRBV6-1|NA|TRBJ1-6|NA
TGTGCCAGCAGTGAAGAGGGGAGTCCCGCCTCACCCCTCCACTTT
CASSEEGSPASPLHF
>TRBV7-3|NA|TRBJ2-7|NA
TGTGCCAGCAGCTTAGGCGCGGGGACAGACTCCTACGAGCAGTACTTC
CASSLGAGTDSYEQYF
>TRBV19|NA|TRBJ1-5|NA
TGTGCCAGTAGTATAGGGGGGGGACTCGGGCCTAGTCAGCCCCAGCATTTT
CASSIGGGLGPSQPQHF